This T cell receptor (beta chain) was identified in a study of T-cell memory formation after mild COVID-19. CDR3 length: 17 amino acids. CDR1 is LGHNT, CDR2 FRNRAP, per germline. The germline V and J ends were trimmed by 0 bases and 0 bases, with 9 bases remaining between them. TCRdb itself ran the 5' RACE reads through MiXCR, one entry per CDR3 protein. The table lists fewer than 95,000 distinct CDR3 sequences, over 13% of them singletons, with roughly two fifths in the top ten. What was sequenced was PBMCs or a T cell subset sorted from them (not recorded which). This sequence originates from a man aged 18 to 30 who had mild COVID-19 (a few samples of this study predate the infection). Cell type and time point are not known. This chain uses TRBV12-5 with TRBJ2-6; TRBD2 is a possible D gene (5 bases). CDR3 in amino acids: CASGLVPGNSGANVLTF. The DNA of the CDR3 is TGTGCTAGTGGTTTGGTACCCGGGAACTCTGGGGCCAACGTCCTGACTTTC.